This TCR beta chain appears in the sequencing data of a study of blood T cell repertoires in COVID-19. Looking at the study overall: Samples taken during acute and convalescent COVID-19 were collected in the United States, Italy and Spain. PBMCs, B-cell-depleted T cells, or T cells provided the cDNA or gDNA that made up the material.

As processed by the authors: Amplification of reference gene primers was used by the study to estimate nucleated cell counts. Assay used: immunoSEQ multiplex PCR; TCRdb lists only in-frame clones, some missing. V and J calls and clone size are as listed in that table; D and trimming were resolved from the DNA. This table has fewer than 200,000 clones, approximately 85% appearing once. The ends were cut back, 0 bases at V and 1 base at J, with 10 bases in the middle. Per germline, CDR1 SGDLS and CDR2 YYNGEE. The CDR3 extends over 15 amino acids. The sequence was obtained from a man between 60 and 75 years old who had recovered from COVID-19. This sequence joins TRBV9 and TRBJ2-5, with D perhaps TRBD2 (7 bases). Sample: peripheral blood. CDR3 sequence reads: CASSVVGGLQETQYF. The CDR3, as DNA: TGTGCCAGCAGCGTAGTCGGGGGGCTCCAAGAGACCCAGTACTTC.